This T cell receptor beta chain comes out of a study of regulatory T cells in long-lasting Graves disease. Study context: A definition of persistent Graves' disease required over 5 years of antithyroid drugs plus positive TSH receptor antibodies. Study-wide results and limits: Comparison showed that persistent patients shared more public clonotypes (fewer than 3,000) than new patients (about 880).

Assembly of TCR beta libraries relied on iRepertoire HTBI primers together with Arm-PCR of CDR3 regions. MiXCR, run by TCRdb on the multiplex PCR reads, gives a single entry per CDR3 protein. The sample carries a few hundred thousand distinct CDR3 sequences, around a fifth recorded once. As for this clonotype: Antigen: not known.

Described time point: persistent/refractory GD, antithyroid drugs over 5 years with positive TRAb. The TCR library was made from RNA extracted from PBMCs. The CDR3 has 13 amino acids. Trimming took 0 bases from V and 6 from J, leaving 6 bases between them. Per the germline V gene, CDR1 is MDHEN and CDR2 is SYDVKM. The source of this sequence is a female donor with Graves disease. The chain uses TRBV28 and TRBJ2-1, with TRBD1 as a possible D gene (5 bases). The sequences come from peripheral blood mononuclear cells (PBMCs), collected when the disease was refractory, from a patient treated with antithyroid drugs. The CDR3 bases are TGTGCCAGCAGTTTATGGGGGCTCAATGAGCAGTTCTTC. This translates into CASSLWGLNEQFF.